These 13 T cell receptor beta chains came from one sample sequenced in a study of identical twins. TCRdb re-called the 5' RACE reads through MiXCR, storing one row per CDR3 protein. This sample has some 460,000 distinct CDR3 sequences; about 14% occur once, and the top ten carry 0.4% to 0.55%. These data also formed part of another study, on yellow fever vaccine responses in identical twins.

Material: CD4+ T cells sorted from blood. These receptors were obtained from a woman aged 18-30 years in good health.

J is TRBJ2-3 and V is TRBV7-2; 8 bases are a match to TRBD1. There are 14 residues in the CDR3. Trimming took 4 bases from V and 4 from J; bases not matched to a gene: 4. CDR1 and CDR2 (germline): SGHTA, FQGNSA. The CDR3 is CASSWDRPADTQYF. The DNA for the CDR3 is TGTGCCAGCAGCTGGGACAGGCCCGCAGATACGCAGTATTTT.

This clonotype appeared a few times. The V call is TRBV18, the J call TRBJ2-2, with 11 nucleotides matching TRBD2. The CDR3 totals 17 residues. Germline lookup yields CDR1 KGHSH and CDR2 LQKENI. V shed 4 bases and J 4 bases; nucleotides not matched to a gene: 8. The CDR3 here is CASSLFGTSGTTGELFF. The CDR3 bases are TGTGCCAGCTCACTTTTCGGGACTAGCGGAACCACCGGGGAGCTGTTTTTT.

V and J are TRBV12-3 or TRBV12-4 and TRBJ2-2; D gene ambiguous. The CDR3 runs 14 residues. V was pared by 4 bases and J by 6 bases, with 12 bases between. The CDR3 bases are TGTGCCAGCAGTTCATATTCGGGCGCCGGGGAGCTGTTTTTT. Amino acid sequence: CASSSYSGAGELFF.

Ten or more counts support this clonotype. The chain has TRBV12-3 or TRBV12-4 and TRBJ2-3; no clear D. CDR3 length: 13 amino acids. Trimming cost V 3 bases and J 3 bases, with 7 bases left between them. For the CDR3, the DNA is TGTGCCAGCAGTTTGTCCGGGACAGATACGCAGTATTTT. It translates to CASSLSGTDTQYF.

The chain uses TRBV5-1 and TRBJ2-1, with TRBD1 matching over 8 bases. Per the germline V gene, CDR1 is SGHRS and CDR2 is YFSETQ. CDR3 size: 18 residues. Trimming took 0 bases from V and 3 from J; bases not matched to a gene: 11. CDR3 in DNA: TGCGCCAGCAGCTTGGGTTTGTGGTCGGGACAGGTCTACAATGAGCAGTTCTTC. Translating gives CASSLGLWSGQVYNEQFF.

This clonotype showed up many times. The chain couples TRBV15 to TRBJ1-6; no reliable D call. CDR3 size: 15 residues. V shed 1 base and J shed 10 bases, with 14 bases lying between them. The germline V gene encodes CDR1 LNHNV and CDR2 YYDKDF (reference sequence). As DNA, the CDR3 is TGTGCCACCAGCAGAGGTTACGGCTTAATATCACCCCTCCACTTT. It specifies CATSRGYGLISPLHF.

This clonotype occurred a few times. DNA for the CDR3: TGTGCCAGCAGTTTATACGGACTAGCGGTGGGGGGGACCCAGTACTTC. Its protein is CASSLYGLAVGGTQYF. The chain combines TRBV28 with TRBJ2-5; TRBD2 matches at 10 bases. Germline lookup yields CDR1 MDHEN and CDR2 SYDVKM. The J segment lost 7 bases and the V segment lost 1 base, leaving 9 bases of the junction unmatched. The CDR3 is 16 amino acids.

V is TRBV29-1 and J is TRBJ1-1; D unclear. In germline, CDR1 is SQVTM, CDR2 ANQGSEA. The CDR3 is 14 amino acids. Trimming removed 0 bases at V and 7 bases at J, with 15 bases between. In DNA form, the CDR3 reads TGCAGCGTTGAAGAACGGAGGCCGGGTGGTGAAGCTTTCTTT. Its translation is CSVEERRPGGEAFF.

This clonotype was observed a handful of times. V and J are TRBV12-3 or TRBV12-4 and TRBJ2-1; TRBD2 agrees at 14 bases. The CDR3 contains 15 residues. V was pared by 2 bases and J by 7 bases, with 1 base of the junction left unmatched. CDR3: CASSLRTSGGNEQFF. The CDR3 region has the DNA TGTGCCAGCAGTTTACGGACTAGCGGGGGGAATGAGCAGTTCTTC.

J is TRBJ2-7 and V is TRBV6-1; possibly TRBD1 or TRBD2 for D (5 bases each). The CDR3 runs to 14 residues. Germline V gene lookup returns CDR1 MNHNS and CDR2 SASEGT. Trimming stripped 6 bases from V and 5 bases from J, with 17 bases between. CDR3 residues: CASRSRDLRDEQYF. DNA for the CDR3: TGTGCCAGCAGGAGCCGGGACCTCCGGGACGAGCAGTACTTC.

This clonotype was counted a few times. The chain carries TRBV5-1 and TRBJ2-7; 9 bases map to TRBD2. The CDR3 has 14 amino acids. J gave up 4 bases and V 4 bases, and 6 bases lay outside the gene matches. Germline V gene lookup returns CDR1 SGHRS and CDR2 YFSETQ. The CDR3 DNA sequence: TGCGCCAGCAGCACCTTAGCGGGGGAGTACGAGCAGTACTTC. This sequence encodes CASSTLAGEYEQYF. Supplemented by reference TRBV5-1 and TRBJ2-7, the full variable domain reads KAGVTQTPRYLIKTRGQQVTLSCSPISGHRSVSWYQQTPGQGLQFLFEYFSETQRNKGNFPGRFSGRQFSNSRSEMNVSTLELGDSALYLCASSTLAGEYEQYFGPGTRLTVT.

The CDR3 loop is CASSVGGVTTDTQYF. CDR3 coding DNA: TGTGCCAGCAGTGTTGGGGGTGTAACCACAGATACGCAGTATTTT. The chain has TRBV11-2 and TRBJ2-3, with D perhaps being TRBD1 or TRBD2 (5 bases each). This CDR3 comprises 15 residues. Between the trimmed V and J ends, which lost 6 bases and 2 bases, there was a span of 15 bases. Germline lookup yields CDR1 SGHAT and CDR2 FQNNGV. The full variable domain, rest sourced from reference TRBV11-2 and TRBJ2-3, is EAGVAQSPRYKIIEKRQSVAFWCNPISGHATLYWYQQILGQGPKLLIQFQNNGVVDDSQLPKDRFSAERLKGVDSTLKIQPAKLEDSAVYLCASSVGGVTTDTQYFGPGTRLTVL.

In this sample, this clonotype turned up a few times. The genes are TRBV28 and TRBJ2-4; D ambiguous. In germline, CDR1 is MDHEN, CDR2 SYDVKM. This CDR3 comprises 13 residues. V lost 6 bases to trimming and J lost 3 bases, with 9 bases between them. The CDR3, as DNA: TGTGCCAGCAGCCAGTTGGTCAAAAACATTCAGTACTTC. This codes for CASSQLVKNIQYF.